The 16 T cell receptor beta chains below come from one sample, sequenced in a study of T cell clonotyping in hematopoietic cell transplantation. Libraries were prepared by immunoSEQ multiplex PCR; TCRdb keeps only in-frame clonotypes and omits some of them. Here the sample spans 15,000 to 20,000 clones, approximately 75% being singletons. As for time point: recipient sample about 28 days before transplant, after cytoreduction. The sample here was peripheral blood mononuclear cells, taken before stem cell transplant. The receptors were sampled from a man aged 55 to 70 with acute myeloid leukemia. Some clones in this sample may be carry-over from other donors' samples.

The gene calls are TRBV27 and TRBJ2-1, with TRBD2 matching 11 bases. This CDR3 is 16 amino acids long. Trimming removed 4 bases from V and 7 bases from J; junction bases left unmatched: 9. Germline lookup yields CDR1 MNHEY and CDR2 SMNVEV (reference sequence). CDR3 sequence: CASSSILTSGENEQFF. As DNA, the CDR3 is TGTGCCAGCAGTTCCATCCTGACTAGCGGGGAGAATGAGCAGTTCTTC.

This clone was seen more than once but under ten times. This chain uses TRBV1 with TRBJ1-6; TRBD1 is the table's D call, not checked against the DNA. TRBV1 is classified as a pseudogene. This CDR3 region has 14 residues. The CDR3 sequence: CTSSLGQDNSPLHF. In nucleotides, the CDR3 is TGCACCAGCAGCCTGGGACAGGATAATTCACCCCTCCACTTT.

This clone was picked up a small number of times. The rearrangement links TRBV19 to TRBJ1-1, with no clear D. V was cut by 4 bases and J by 1 base, with 10 bases left in between. This CDR3 spans 14 amino acids. CDR1 is LNHDA, CDR2 SQIVND, per germline (reference sequence). The CDR3 loop is CASSRRSGNTEAFF. In nucleotides, the CDR3 is TGTGCCAGTAGTAGGCGGTCCGGGAACACTGAAGCTTTCTTT.

The gene calls are TRBV14 and TRBJ2-7; TRBD2 matches 7 bases. This CDR3 comprises 14 residues. Germline trimming cut 2 bases from V and 7 bases from J; bases unmatched to any gene: 8. In germline, CDR1 is SGHDN, CDR2 FVKESK. The CDR3 region is CASSQLGGVEEQYF. The CDR3 nucleotides read TGTGCCAGCAGCCAACTGGGAGGGGTAGAGGAGCAGTACTTC.

The rearrangement links TRBV18 to TRBJ1-5, with a tentative D call TRBD1 (5 bases). Germline CDR1 and CDR2: KGHSH and LQKENI. V dropped 2 bases and J dropped 7 bases, with 15 bases sitting between them. This CDR3 has 15 amino acids. The CDR3, as DNA: TGTGCCAGCTCACCAGTTTATGCGGGGGAGCAGCCCCAGCATTTT. It encodes CASSPVYAGEQPQHF.

This clone has a handful of counts. The chain links TRBV11-2 to TRBJ2-2; D is possibly TRBD2 (5 bases). Germline V gives CDR1 SGHAT, CDR2 FQNNGV. This CDR3 is 14 amino acids long. Trimming removed 1 base from V and 5 bases from J, with 8 bases in between. CDR3 nucleotides: TGTGCCAGCAGCTTAGCACGGAGGACCGGGGAGCTGTTTTTT. Its translation is CASSLARRTGELFF.

The chain has TRBV2 and TRBJ2-7; D is possibly TRBD1 or TRBD2 (5 bases each). The germline CDR1 and CDR2 sequences are SNHLY and FYNNEI. Trimming shortened V by 3 bases and J by 2 bases, and 11 bases separated the two germline ends. This CDR3 is built from 14 residues. The CDR3 loop reads CASSEWGKTYEQYF. The CDR3, as DNA: TGTGCCAGCAGTGAGTGGGGGAAAACCTACGAGCAGTACTTC.

This clone was recorded a few times. V usage is TRBV19 and J usage is TRBJ1-4; D gene uncertain. The CDR3 runs to 15 residues. The V gene lost 2 bases and the J gene lost 1 base, with 8 bases spanning the gap. The germline V gene encodes CDR1 LNHDA and CDR2 SQIVND (reference sequence). In nucleotides, the CDR3 is TGTGCCAGTAGTATAACGGCAGAAACTAATGAAAAACTGTTTTTT. It encodes CASSITAETNEKLFF.

The V and J genes are TRBV9 and TRBJ1-2; D perhaps matches TRBD1 (6 bases). V lost 3 bases to trimming and J lost 8 bases, with 17 bases between them. The CDR3 sequence is 14 residues long. Germline values: CDR1 SGDLS, CDR2 YYNGEE. The CDR3 here is CASSAGSGAEGYTF. As DNA, the CDR3 is TGTGCCAGCAGCGCCGGGTCGGGGGCGGAAGGCTACACCTTC.

V gene TRBV7-8 combines with J gene TRBJ1-5; 9 nucleotides agree with TRBD1. Germline lookup yields CDR1 SGHVS and CDR2 FQNEAQ. There are 13 residues in the CDR3. Germline trimming cut 3 bases from V and 7 bases from J; bases unmatched to any gene: 1. The CDR3 DNA reads as TGTGCCAGCAGCTTGACAGGGGGGCAGCCCCAGCATTTT. Protein sequence: CASSLTGGQPQHF.

The chain links TRBV20-1 to TRBJ1-1, with a possible D match to TRBD1 (6 bases). CDR1 DFQATT and CDR2 SNEGSKA come from the germline V gene (reference sequence). The V gene lost 6 bases and the J gene lost 11 bases, with 13 bases spanning the gap. CDR3 size: 10 residues. The CDR3 nucleotides are TGCAGTGCAAACAGGGAGTCGGCTTTCTTT. Protein sequence: CSANRESAFF.

This chain links TRBV30 with TRBJ2-7; 7 bases match TRBD2. In germline, CDR1 is GTSNPN, CDR2 SVGIG (reference sequence). This CDR3 is built from 13 residues. With 2 bases clipped from V and 2 bases from J, the junction kept 3 bases outside the gene matches. DNA for the CDR3: TGTGCCTGGAGTTGGGGGGGGGCCTACGAGCAGTACTTC. This sequence encodes CAWSWGGAYEQYF.

This chain joins TRBV10-1 and TRBJ1-5, with a possible D match to TRBD1 (5 bases). Per germline, CDR1 WNHNN and CDR2 SYGVQD (reference sequence). The CDR3 length is 13 residues. Between the trimmed V and J ends, which lost 2 bases and 6 bases, there was a span of 8 bases. CDR3 sequence (DNA): TGCGCCAGCAGTGAGGGGGGAACTCAGCCCCAGCATTTT. This gives the protein CASSEGGTQPQHF.

The chain couples TRBV10-3 to TRBJ2-2, with D perhaps matching TRBD1 or TRBD2 (6 bases each). Germline lookup yields CDR1 ENHRY and CDR2 SYGVKD. Trimming removed 8 bases at V and 3 bases at J, with 25 bases between. This CDR3 contains 18 residues. CDR3 loop: CAIAKGGRGRGDTGELFF. In nucleotides, the CDR3 is TGTGCCATCGCTAAAGGGGGGCGGGGCCGAGGGGACACCGGGGAGCTGTTTTTT.

This clone counts as medium-sized. V gene TRBV19 combines with J gene TRBJ2-7; TRBD1 aligns across 8 bases. The germline V gene encodes CDR1 LNHDA and CDR2 SQIVND (reference sequence). V shed 0 bases and J 9 bases; nucleotides not matched to a gene: 4. CDR3 length: 13 residues. Written as DNA, the CDR3 is TGTGCCAGTAGTATAGATTTCCAGGGGGCGCAGTACTTC. It codes for CASSIDFQGAQYF.

This clone was detected only a few times. The V gene is TRBV6-5, the J gene TRBJ1-5; unclear D gene. Germline CDR1 reads MNHEY; CDR2 reads SVGAGI. Trimming took off 5 bases at V and 0 bases at J, with 11 bases between the two ends. The CDR3 sequence is 15 residues long. The CDR3 reads CASSPDIPSNQPQHF. CDR3 nucleotide sequence: TGTGCCAGCAGTCCCGACATACCTAGCAATCAGCCCCAGCATTTT.